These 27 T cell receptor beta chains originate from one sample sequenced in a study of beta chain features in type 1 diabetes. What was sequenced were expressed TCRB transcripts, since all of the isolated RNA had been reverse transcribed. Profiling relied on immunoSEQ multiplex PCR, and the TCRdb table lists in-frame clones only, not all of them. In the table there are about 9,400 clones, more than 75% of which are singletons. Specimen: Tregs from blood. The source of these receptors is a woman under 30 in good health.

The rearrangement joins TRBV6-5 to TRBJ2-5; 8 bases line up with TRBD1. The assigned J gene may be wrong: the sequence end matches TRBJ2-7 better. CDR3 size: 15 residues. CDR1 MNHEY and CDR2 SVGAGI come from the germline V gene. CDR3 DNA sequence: TGTGCCAGCAGTCACGTCCCGGGACAGGCCTACGAGCAGTACTTC. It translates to CASSHVPGQAYEQYF.

CDR3 residues: CASSGSDRMWVQYF. CDR3 nucleotide sequence: TGCGCCAGCAGCGGCTCGGACAGGATGTGGGTGCAGTACTTC. The J gene is TRBJ2-7, the V gene TRBV5-1; 7 positions match TRBD1. CDR3 size: 14 residues. V shed 4 bases and J 9 bases; nucleotides not matched to a gene: 13. From germline, CDR1 is SGHRS and CDR2 YFSETQ.

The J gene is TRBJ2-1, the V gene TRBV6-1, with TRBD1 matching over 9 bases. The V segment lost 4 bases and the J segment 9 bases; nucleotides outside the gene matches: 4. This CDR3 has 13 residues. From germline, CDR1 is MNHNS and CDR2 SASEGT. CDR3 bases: TGTGCCAGCAGTGCGGACAGGGGTGGTGAGCAGTTCTTC. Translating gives CASSADRGGEQFF.

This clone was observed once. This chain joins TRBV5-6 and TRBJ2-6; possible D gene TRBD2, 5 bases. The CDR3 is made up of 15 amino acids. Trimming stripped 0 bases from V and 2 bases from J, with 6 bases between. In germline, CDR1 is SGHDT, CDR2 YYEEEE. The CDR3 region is CASSLGGTGANVLTF. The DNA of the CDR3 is TGTGCCAGCAGCTTGGGAGGGACTGGGGCCAACGTCCTGACTTTC.

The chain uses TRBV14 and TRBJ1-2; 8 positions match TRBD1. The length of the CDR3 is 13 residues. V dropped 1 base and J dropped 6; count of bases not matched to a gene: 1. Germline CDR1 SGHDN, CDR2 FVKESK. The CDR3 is CASSQVGQDGYTF. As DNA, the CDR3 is TGTGCCAGCAGCCAAGTGGGACAGGATGGCTACACCTTC.

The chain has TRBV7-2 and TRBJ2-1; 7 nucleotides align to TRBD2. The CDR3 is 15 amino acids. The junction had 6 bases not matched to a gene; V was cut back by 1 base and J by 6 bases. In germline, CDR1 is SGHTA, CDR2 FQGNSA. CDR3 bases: TGTGCCAGCAGCTTAGAAGGGACTACTCGCAATGAGCAGTTCTTC. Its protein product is CASSLEGTTRNEQFF.

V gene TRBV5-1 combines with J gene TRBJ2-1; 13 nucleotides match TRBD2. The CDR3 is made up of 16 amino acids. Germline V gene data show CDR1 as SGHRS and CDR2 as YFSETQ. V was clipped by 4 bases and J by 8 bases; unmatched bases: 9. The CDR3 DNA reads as TGCGCCAGCAGCAGGACTAGCGGGAGTCTAAGTCATGAGCAGTTCTTC. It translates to CASSRTSGSLSHEQFF.

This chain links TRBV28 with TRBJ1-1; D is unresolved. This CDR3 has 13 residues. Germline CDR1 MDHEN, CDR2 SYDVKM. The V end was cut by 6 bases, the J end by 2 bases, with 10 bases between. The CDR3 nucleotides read TGTGCCAGCAGGCATGGCACCAACACTGAAGCTTTCTTT. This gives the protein CASRHGTNTEAFF. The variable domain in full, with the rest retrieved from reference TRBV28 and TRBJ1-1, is DVKVTQSSRYLVKRTGEKVFLECVQDMDHENMFWYRQDPGLGLRLIYFSYDVKMKEKGDIPEGYSVSREKKERFSLILESASTNQTSMYLCASRHGTNTEAFFGQGTRLTVV.

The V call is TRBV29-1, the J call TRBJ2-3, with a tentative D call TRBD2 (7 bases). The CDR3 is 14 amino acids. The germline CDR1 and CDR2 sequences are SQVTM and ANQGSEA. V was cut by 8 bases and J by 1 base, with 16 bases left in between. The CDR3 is CSTTGGAGTDTQYF. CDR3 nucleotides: TGCAGCACTACGGGGGGCGCGGGCACAGATACGCAGTATTTT.

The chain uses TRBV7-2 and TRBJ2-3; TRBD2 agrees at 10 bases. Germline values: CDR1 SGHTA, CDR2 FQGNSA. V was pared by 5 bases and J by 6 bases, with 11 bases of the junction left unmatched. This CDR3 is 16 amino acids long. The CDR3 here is CASSAGPGLATDTQYF. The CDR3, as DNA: TGTGCCAGCAGCGCGGGCCCGGGACTAGCGACCGATACGCAGTATTTT.

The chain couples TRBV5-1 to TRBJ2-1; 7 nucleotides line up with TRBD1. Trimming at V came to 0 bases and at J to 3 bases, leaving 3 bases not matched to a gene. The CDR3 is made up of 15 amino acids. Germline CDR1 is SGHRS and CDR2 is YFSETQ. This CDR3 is CASSLDRGYYNEQFF. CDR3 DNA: TGCGCCAGCAGCTTGGACAGGGGTTACTACAATGAGCAGTTCTTC.

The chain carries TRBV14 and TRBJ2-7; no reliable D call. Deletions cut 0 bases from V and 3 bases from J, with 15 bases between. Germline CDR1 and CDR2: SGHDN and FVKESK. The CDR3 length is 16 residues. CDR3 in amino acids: CASSQDSNSAIYEQYF. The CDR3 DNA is TGTGCCAGCAGCCAAGATAGCAACTCCGCGATCTACGAGCAGTACTTC.

The DNA of the CDR3 is TGTGCCAGCAGCCCTAGGTTCACCGGGGAGCTGTTTTTT. Its translation is CASSPRFTGELFF. V gene TRBV6-5 combines with J gene TRBJ2-2, with D uncertain. From germline, CDR1 is MNHEY and CDR2 SVGAGI. Trimming pared 6 bases from V and 4 bases from J, leaving 9 bases between. CDR3 size: 13 residues.

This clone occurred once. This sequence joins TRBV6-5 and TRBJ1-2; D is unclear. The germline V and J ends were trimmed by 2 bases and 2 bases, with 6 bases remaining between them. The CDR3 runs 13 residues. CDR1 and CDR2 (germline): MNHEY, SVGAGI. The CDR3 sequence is CASSYGRNYGYTF. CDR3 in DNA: TGTGCCAGCAGTTACGGCAGGAACTATGGCTACACCTTC.

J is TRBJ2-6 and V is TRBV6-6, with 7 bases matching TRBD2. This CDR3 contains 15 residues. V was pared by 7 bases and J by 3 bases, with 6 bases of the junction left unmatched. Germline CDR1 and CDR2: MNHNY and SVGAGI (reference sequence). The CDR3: CASISWGGGANVLTF. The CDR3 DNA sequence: TGTGCCAGCATATCCTGGGGGGGTGGGGCCAACGTCCTGACTTTC.

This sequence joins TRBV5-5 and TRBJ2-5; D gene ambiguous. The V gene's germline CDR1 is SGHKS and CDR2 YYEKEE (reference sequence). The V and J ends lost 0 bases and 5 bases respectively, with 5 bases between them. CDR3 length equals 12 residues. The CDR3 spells CASSLVSETQYF. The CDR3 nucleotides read TGTGCCAGCAGCTTGGTGTCGGAGACCCAGTACTTC. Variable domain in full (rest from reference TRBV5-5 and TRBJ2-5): DAGVTQSPTHLIKTRGQQVTLRCSPISGHKSVSWYQQVLGQGPQFIFQYYEKEERGRGNFPDRFSARQFPNYSSELNVNALLLGDSALYLCASSLVSETQYFGPGTRLLVL.

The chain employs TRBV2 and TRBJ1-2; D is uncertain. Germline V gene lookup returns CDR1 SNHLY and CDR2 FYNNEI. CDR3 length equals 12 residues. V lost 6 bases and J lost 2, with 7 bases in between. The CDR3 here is CASRGRNYGYTF. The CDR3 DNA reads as TGTGCCAGCAGGGGGAGAAACTATGGCTACACCTTC.

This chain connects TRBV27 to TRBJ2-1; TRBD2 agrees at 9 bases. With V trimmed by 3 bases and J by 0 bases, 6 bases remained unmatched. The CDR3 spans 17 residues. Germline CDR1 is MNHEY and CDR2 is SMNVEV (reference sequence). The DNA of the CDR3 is TGTGCCAGCAGTTTCGCTAGCGGGGTGAGCTCCTACAATGAGCAGTTCTTC. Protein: CASSFASGVSSYNEQFF.

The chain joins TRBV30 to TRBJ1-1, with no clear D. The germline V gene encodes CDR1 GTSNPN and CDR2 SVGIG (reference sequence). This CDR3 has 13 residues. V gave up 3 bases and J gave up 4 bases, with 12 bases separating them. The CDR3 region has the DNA TGTGCCTGGAGCTTGGCCGGGGTCACTGAAGCTTTCTTT. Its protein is CAWSLAGVTEAFF.

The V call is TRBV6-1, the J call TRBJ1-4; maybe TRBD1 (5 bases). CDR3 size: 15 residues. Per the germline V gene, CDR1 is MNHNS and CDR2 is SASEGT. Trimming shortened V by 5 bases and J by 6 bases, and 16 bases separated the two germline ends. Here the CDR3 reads CASSRFRQTDEKLFF. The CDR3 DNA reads TGTGCCAGCAGTCGGTTTAGGCAGACAGATGAAAAACTGTTTTTT.

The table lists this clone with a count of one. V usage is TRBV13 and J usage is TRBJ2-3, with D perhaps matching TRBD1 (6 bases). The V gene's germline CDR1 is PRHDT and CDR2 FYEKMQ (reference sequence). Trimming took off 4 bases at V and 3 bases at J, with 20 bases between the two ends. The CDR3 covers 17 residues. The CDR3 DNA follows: TGTGCCAGCAGCTCCGGGGCAGGGGCGAAAAATACAGATACGCAGTATTTT. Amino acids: CASSSGAGAKNTDTQYF.

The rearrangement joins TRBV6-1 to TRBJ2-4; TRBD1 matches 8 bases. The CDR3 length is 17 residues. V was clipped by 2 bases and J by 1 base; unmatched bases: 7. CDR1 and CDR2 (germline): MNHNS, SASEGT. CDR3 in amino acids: CASSERQGALAKNIQYF. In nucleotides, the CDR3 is TGTGCCAGCAGTGAACGCCAGGGGGCGTTGGCCAAAAACATTCAGTACTTC.

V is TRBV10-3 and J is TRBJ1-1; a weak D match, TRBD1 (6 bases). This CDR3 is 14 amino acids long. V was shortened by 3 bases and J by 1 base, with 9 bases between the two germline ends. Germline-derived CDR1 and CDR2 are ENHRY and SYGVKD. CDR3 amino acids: CAISDLTGNTEAFF. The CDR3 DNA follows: TGTGCCATCAGTGACTTGACAGGGAACACTGAAGCTTTCTTT.

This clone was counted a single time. The DNA of the CDR3 is TGTGCCAGCAGTGTGGGGCGGGACTCTGGGGCCAACGTCCTGACTTTC. This codes for CASSVGRDSGANVLTF. The chain has TRBV6-1 and TRBJ2-6; D is possibly TRBD2 (6 bases). Looked up from germline, CDR1 is MNHNS and CDR2 is SASEGT. V lost 4 bases and J lost 0, with 10 bases in between. There are 16 residues in the CDR3.

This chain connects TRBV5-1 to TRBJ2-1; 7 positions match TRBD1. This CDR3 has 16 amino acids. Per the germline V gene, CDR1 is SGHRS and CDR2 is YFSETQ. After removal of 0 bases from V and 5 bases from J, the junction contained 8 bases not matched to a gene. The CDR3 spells CASSLGPRGSDNEQFF. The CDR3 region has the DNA TGCGCCAGCAGCTTGGGCCCCAGGGGGAGCGACAATGAGCAGTTCTTC.

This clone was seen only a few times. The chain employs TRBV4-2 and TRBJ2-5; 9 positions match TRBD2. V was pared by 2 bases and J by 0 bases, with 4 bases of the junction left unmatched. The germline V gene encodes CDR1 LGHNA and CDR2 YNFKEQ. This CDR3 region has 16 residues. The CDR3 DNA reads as TGTGCCAGCAGCCAAAGGTCTAGCGGGGACCAAGAGACCCAGTACTTC. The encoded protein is CASSQRSSGDQETQYF.

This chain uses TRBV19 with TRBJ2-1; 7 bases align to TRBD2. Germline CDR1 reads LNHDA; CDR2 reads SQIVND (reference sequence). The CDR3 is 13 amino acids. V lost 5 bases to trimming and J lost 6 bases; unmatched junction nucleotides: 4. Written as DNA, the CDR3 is TGTGCCAGTAGTTGGGGGGGGGTCAATGAGCAGTTCTTC. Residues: CASSWGGVNEQFF.